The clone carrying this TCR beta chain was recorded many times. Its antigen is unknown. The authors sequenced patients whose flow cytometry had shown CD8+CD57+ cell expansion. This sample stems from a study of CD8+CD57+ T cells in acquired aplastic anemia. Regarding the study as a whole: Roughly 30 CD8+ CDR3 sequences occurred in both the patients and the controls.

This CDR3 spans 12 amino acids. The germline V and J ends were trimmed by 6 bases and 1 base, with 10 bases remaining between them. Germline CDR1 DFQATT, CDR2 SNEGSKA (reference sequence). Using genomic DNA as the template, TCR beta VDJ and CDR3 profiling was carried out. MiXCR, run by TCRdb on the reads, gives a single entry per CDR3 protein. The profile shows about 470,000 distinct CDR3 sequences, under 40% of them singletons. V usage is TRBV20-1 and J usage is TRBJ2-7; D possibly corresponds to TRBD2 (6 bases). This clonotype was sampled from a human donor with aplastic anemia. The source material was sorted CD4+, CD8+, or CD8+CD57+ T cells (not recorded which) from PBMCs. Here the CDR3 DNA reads TGCAGTGCAAGGAGCGGGTCCTACGAGCAGTACTTC. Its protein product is CSARSGSYEQYF.